This T cell receptor (beta chain) is from a study of T cell responses to AZD1222 COVID-19 vaccine (dated by TCRdb to the early 2020s). Context from the whole study: AZD1222 recipients given second doses at about 4 weeks or at about 12 weeks were pooled, since spike-specific TCR depth and breadth were not found to differ between the two schedules. TCR sequencing was performed for more than 230 trial participants, of whom roughly 200 were given two doses of AZD1222 and 26 were given two doses of MenACWY control vaccine. Enrollment into the trials was organized by age into subgroups of 18-55, 56-69 and 70-plus years, and those subgroups contained roughly 150, 30 and 60 TCR-sequenced participants, respectively. General findings and caveats noted by the study authors: After two AZD1222 doses, both the breadth and the depth of spike-specific TCRs were significantly higher than at day 0 and than in MenACWY recipients. Because no samples from the day 14 peak response were available, repertoires could be characterized only after the peak T cell response. Reportedly, close to half of the unique spike-specific TCRs recognized epitopes lying outside the regions that are mutated in the B.1.351 and B.1.1.7 variants. Conclusions about previously exposed vaccinees are limited because only six or seven AZD1222 recipients were SARS-CoV-2 seropositive at baseline. The whole spike protein was spanned by vaccine-associated CD4 TCRs, and dominant responses were seen in regions 160-218 and 743-854. Participants were mostly white British, with more females than males. The authors suggested clonal diversity may have been underestimated. In the small 56-69-year group, the increase in depth fell short of significance, most likely because of low power.

As regards this clone: This clone's antigen is unknown. Per-nucleotide qualities are absent, and no much larger clonotype sits a single base away.

The time point label on this specimen signifies: baseline before first vaccination. Vaccinee samples came from UK trials COV001 and COV002, including a single-blind randomized controlled phase 2/3 trial of AZD1222 (ChAdOx1 nCoV-19) in healthy adults. Trial participant PBMC samples were collected at day 0 and day 28 after the second dose for TCRbeta chain sequencing. V is clipped by 0 bases and J by 0 bases, and the sequence between their germline boundaries is 12 bases long. In the germline V gene, CDR1 corresponds to SGHVS and CDR2 to FQNEAQ. The CDR3 measures 17 amino acids from cysteine to phenylalanine. Only the CDR3 DNA stays, 51 bases, in frame from base 1. The CDR3 regions of human TCRbeta chains were analyzed by immunosequencing. Processing in the source paper ran as follows. TCRs in the repertoires were matched against a reference library of SARS-CoV-2-specific TCRs that had been generated with the MIRA antigen-specificity platform. Breadth was defined as the fraction of unique TCRs that were SARS-CoV-2-associated, and depth was defined as the fraction of total T cells that were SARS-CoV-2-associated. Using the MIRA data, each spike-specific TCR was assigned both to the spike region to which the TCR was reactive and to a CD4 or CD8 class. Log10-transformed breadth and depth values were compared by one-way ANOVA with Sidak's multiple comparisons tests. In TCRdb, the immuneACCESS table is reduced to in-frame sequences with V and J assigned. These tables do not hold every clone; where another copy was compared, an unresolved V gene accounts for under half, and the others remain unexplained. The V and J calls and clone size come from that table; D and trimming were worked out from the DNA. Present in this sample are about 92,000 clones, 70% to 90% of which were seen just once. Of the sample, more than 1.5% is held by the ten largest clones.

This chain is built from TRBV7-8 and TRBJ1-5; a confident D gene designation cannot be given. The sequence was collected from an adult in good health. The sequencing here drew on peripheral blood, taken on day 0 of AZD1222 vaccination. The nucleotide sequence reads as follows: TGTGCCAGCAGCTTAGCGGCGGGAAGAGCTAGCAATCAGCCCCAGCATTTT. Its protein is CASSLAAGRASNQPQHF.